This TCR beta chain stems from a study of blood T cell repertoires in COVID-19. At the level of the study: Italy, Spain and the United States were the sources of the convalescent and acute COVID-19 samples. PBMCs, B-cell-depleted T cells, or T cells provided the cDNA or gDNA that made up the material.

Authors' methods: Estimates of nucleated cell counts were drawn from the amplification of reference gene primers. The assay was immunoSEQ multiplex PCR, and TCRdb's table has in-frame clones only and misses some. Clone size and the V and J calls come from that table; the DNA yielded D and trimming. The repertoire holds 100,000 or so clones, with around 93% as singletons. Germline lookup yields CDR1 MDHEN and CDR2 SYDVKM. J gave up 3 bases and V 7 bases, and 7 bases lay outside the gene matches. The CDR3 runs to 15 residues. Sequencing was carried out using peripheral blood. The TCR originated in a man between 50 and 59 years old with acute or convalescent COVID-19. The chain recombines TRBV28 with TRBJ2-2; TRBD2 aligns across 8 bases. The CDR3 coding sequence is TGTGCCAGCACCAGGGAGGGACTAGACACCGGGGAGCTGTTTTTT. Protein product: CASTREGLDTGELFF.